The next 23 T cell receptor beta chains were all read from a single sample in a study of blood T cell repertoires in COVID-19 (dated by TCRdb to 2018 to 2021). Library preparation employed the immunoSEQ multiplex PCR assay. The table comes from immuneACCESS by way of TCRdb, which keeps in-frame sequences with V and J called. Part of the clones is missing from these tables; in studies checked, under half for an unresolved V gene and the rest for unknown reasons. The table for this sample lists roughly 87,000 clones; nearly 90% of them were counted only once. The ten biggest clones cover 5% to 5.5% of the sample. Input material: peripheral blood. Every receptor here comes from a woman aged 80 or older with active COVID-19.

The rearrangement uses TRBV28 and TRBJ2-7; weak D call: TRBD2 (5 bases). Germline V gives CDR1 MDHEN, CDR2 SYDVKM. The ends were cut back, 6 bases at V and 4 bases at J, with 16 bases in the middle. The CDR3 length is 14 residues. CDR3 sequence reads: CASRSGGTLYEQYF. CDR3 sequence (DNA): TGTGCCAGCAGGTCCGGAGGCACACTTTACGAGCAGTACTTC.

J is TRBJ1-4 and V is TRBV28; a weak D match, TRBD1 (6 bases). CDR3 length: 13 amino acids. Per the germline V gene, CDR1 is MDHEN and CDR2 is SYDVKM. The V gene lost 9 bases and the J gene lost 7 bases, with 15 bases spanning the gap. The CDR3 spells CASLAGGREKLFF. The CDR3 DNA sequence: TGTGCCAGTTTAGCGGGGGGCCGTGAAAAACTGTTTTTT. The complete variable domain, with remaining parts taken from reference TRBV28 and TRBJ1-4, reads DVKVTQSSRYLVKRTGEKVFLECVQDMDHENMFWYRQDPGLGLRLIYFSYDVKMKEKGDIPEGYSVSREKKERFSLILESASTNQTSMYLCASLAGGREKLFFGSGTQLSVL.

As concerns this clone: The junction departs from germline at one end; a sequencing error may be responsible. The chain joins TRBV12-3 or TRBV12-4 to TRBJ1-2; D is unresolved. The CDR3 spans 13 residues. CDR3 sequence (DNA): TGTGCCAGCAGTTTAGCGAACAGATGGTCGACACTCTTC. This gives the protein CASSLANRWSTLF.

This chain connects TRBV7-9 to TRBJ2-1, with D perhaps matching TRBD2 (6 bases). The length of the CDR3 is 15 residues. Germline V gene lookup returns CDR1 SEHNR and CDR2 FQNEAQ (reference sequence). Trimming left V 5 bases short and J 6 bases short, with 17 bases between. This CDR3 is CASSQGTAGINEQFF. The CDR3 nucleotides are TGTGCCAGCAGCCAAGGGACTGCGGGGATCAATGAGCAGTTCTTC.

The rearrangement uses TRBV6-2 or TRBV6-3 and TRBJ2-5; 13 bases are shared with TRBD2. CDR1 is MNHEY and CDR2 is SVGEGT in the germline V gene. This CDR3 has 16 amino acids. The junction had 5 bases not matched to a gene; V was cut back by 2 bases and J by 5 bases. Here the CDR3 reads CASSYGLAGEGETQYF. The CDR3 DNA follows: TGTGCCAGCAGTTACGGACTAGCGGGAGAGGGGGAGACCCAGTACTTC.

The chain joins TRBV5-1 to TRBJ2-1; D is uncertain. The CDR3 sequence is 12 residues long. V shed 3 bases and J shed 10 bases, with 11 bases lying between them. Germline CDR1 SGHRS, CDR2 YFSETQ. CDR3 sequence reads: CASSSPQEEQFF. As DNA, the CDR3 is TGCGCCAGCAGCTCCCCGCAGGAAGAGCAGTTCTTC. Full variable domain (missing parts from reference TRBV5-1 and TRBJ2-1): KAGVTQTPRYLIKTRGQQVTLSCSPISGHRSVSWYQQTPGQGLQFLFEYFSETQRNKGNFPGRFSGRQFSNSRSEMNVSTLELGDSALYLCASSSPQEEQFFGPGTRLTVL.

The chain employs TRBV20-1 and TRBJ2-3; possible D gene TRBD1, 5 bases. Germline CDR1 and CDR2: DFQATT and SNEGSKA (reference sequence). V lost 3 bases and J 3 bases, leaving 13 bases between the germline ends. The CDR3 sequence is 14 residues long. CDR3 coding DNA: TGCAGTGCTAGTAGGGGCTGGTCGACAGATACGCAGTATTTT. Amino acid sequence: CSASRGWSTDTQYF.

The V gene is TRBV11-2, the J gene TRBJ2-1; TRBD2 matches at 10 bases. The CDR3 runs to 15 residues. J was trimmed by 6 bases and V by 7 bases; bases with no gene match: 9. CDR1 SGHAT and CDR2 FQNNGV come from the germline V gene. The CDR3 region has the DNA TGTGCCAGCAAGGAGGGGAGCGGGAGGGCCAATGAGCAGTTCTTC. Translating it yields CASKEGSGRANEQFF.

The rearrangement links TRBV19 to TRBJ2-7; 9 nucleotides match TRBD2. With V trimmed by 6 bases and J by 6 bases, 6 bases remained unmatched. Per germline, CDR1 LNHDA and CDR2 SQIVND (reference sequence). The CDR3 is 13 residues long. The DNA for the CDR3 is TGTGCCAGTAGCACCGGGACTAGCATCGAGCAGTACTTC. Protein product: CASSTGTSIEQYF.

The table lists this clone with a few counts. The chain links TRBV7-9 to TRBJ2-7; the D is unclear. The germline V gene has CDR1 SEHNR and CDR2 FQNEAQ (reference sequence). V lost 4 bases, J lost 6 bases, and 13 bases lay in between. The CDR3 runs 13 residues. The CDR3 nucleotides are TGTGCCAGCAGCTCGACACCCCTTGCCGAGCAGTACTTC. It specifies CASSSTPLAEQYF.

The chain carries TRBV7-8 and TRBJ1-2; TRBD1 might be the D (6 bases). The CDR3 loop spans 13 amino acids. Trimming shortened V by 0 bases and J by 8 bases, and 10 bases separated the two germline ends. CDR1 is SGHVS and CDR2 is FQNEAQ in the germline V gene. Written as DNA, the CDR3 is TGTGCCAGCAGCTTAGCAACAGGGAACGGCTACACCTTC. Its protein product is CASSLATGNGYTF.

The V and J genes are TRBV5-6 and TRBJ2-7; the match to TRBD2 covers 15 bases. The V gene end was trimmed by 5 bases and the J gene end by 9 bases; junction bases not matched to a gene: 12. Per germline, CDR1 SGHDT and CDR2 YYEEEE. This CDR3 is 16 amino acids long. CDR3 loop: CASSHGLAGGPKGQYF. The CDR3 nucleotides read TGTGCCAGCAGTCATGGACTAGCGGGAGGGCCGAAGGGGCAGTACTTC. The entire variable domain, with the rest obtained from reference TRBV5-6 and TRBJ2-7, is as follows: DAGVTQSPTHLIKTRGQQVTLRCSPKSGHDTVSWYQQALGQGPQFIFQYYEEEERQRGNFPDRFSGHQFPNYSSELNVNALLLGDSALYLCASSHGLAGGPKGQYFGPGTRLTVT.

The chain is built from TRBV24-1 and TRBJ2-5; 7 nucleotides line up with TRBD2. This CDR3 comprises 17 residues. Looked up from germline, CDR1 is KGHDR and CDR2 is SFDVKD. J was trimmed by 5 bases and V by 7 bases; bases with no gene match: 18. CDR3 nucleotides: TGTGCCACCAGCAAATCCGGCGGGGGTTTGGTTCGGGAGACCCAGTACTTC. Protein product: CATSKSGGGLVRETQYF.

The chain carries TRBV7-3 and TRBJ2-7; 8 bases agree with TRBD1. The length of the CDR3 is 13 residues. Unmatched junction bases numbered 10, after V lost 5 bases and J lost 10 bases. Germline CDR1 and CDR2: SGHTA and FQGTGA. CDR3 nucleotides: TGTGCCAGCAGCACTGGGACAGGTAACCCCCAGTACTTC. Encoded protein: CASSTGTGNPQYF. The full variable domain, in which reference TRBV7-3 and TRBJ2-7 provide the parts outside the CDR3, is GAGVSQTPSNKVTEKGKYVELRCDPISGHTALYWYRQSLGQGPEFLIYFQGTGAADDSGLPNDRFFAVRPEGSVSTLKIQRTERGDSAVYLCASSTGTGNPQYFGPGTRLTVT.

The chain uses TRBV7-2 and TRBJ1-2; 7 positions match TRBD1. J was trimmed by 8 bases and V by 4 bases; bases with no gene match: 10. This CDR3 is 14 amino acids long. CDR1 is SGHTA, CDR2 FQGNSA, per germline. The CDR3 DNA reads as TGTGCCAGCAGCTCTGGAGGGGGCTGGATGGGCTACACCTTC. This sequence encodes CASSSGGGWMGYTF. Based on the CDR3 plus reference TRBV7-2 and TRBJ1-2, the full variable domain is GAGVSQSPSNKVTEKGKDVELRCDPISGHTALYWYRQSLGQGLEFLIYFQGNSAPDKSGLPSDRFSAERTGGSVSTLTIQRTQQEDSAVYLCASSSGGGWMGYTFGSGTRLTVV.

The chain recombines TRBV7-2 with TRBJ1-3; tentative D call: TRBD1 (6 bases). Germline CDR1 and CDR2: SGHTA and FQGNSA. CDR3 length: 15 residues. V shed 4 bases and J shed 4 bases, with 14 bases lying between them. For the CDR3, the DNA is TGTGCCAGCAGCTCGGTCGGGACATCAGGAAACACCATATATTTT. This sequence encodes CASSSVGTSGNTIYF.

The V gene is TRBV19, the J gene TRBJ1-5, with 8 bases aligning to TRBD1. This CDR3 region has 12 residues. Germline V gene sequence: CDR1 LNHDA, CDR2 SQIVND (reference sequence). Unmatched junction bases numbered 5, after V lost 9 bases and J lost 7 bases. The CDR3, as DNA: TGTGCCAGCGATACAGGGGGACAGCCCCAGCATTTT. Translated, it gives CASDTGGQPQHF.

The chain links TRBV5-1 to TRBJ2-7, with 9 positions matching TRBD2. The CDR3 totals 15 residues. J lost 6 bases, V lost 4 bases, and 11 bases had no gene match. The germline gives CDR1 SGHRS, CDR2 YFSETQ. CDR3 coding DNA: TGCGCCAGCAGCGTGGAATCTAGCGGGATAGTCGAGCAGTACTTC. Translation: CASSVESSGIVEQYF.

The CDR3 region has the DNA TGTGCCAGCAGTTCGGACAGCGTAGGCGAGCAGTACTTC. As protein: CASSSDSVGEQYF. This chain joins TRBV2 and TRBJ2-7; maybe TRBD1 (6 bases). Per the germline V gene, CDR1 is SNHLY and CDR2 is FYNNEI. Trimming took 5 bases from V and 6 from J, leaving 14 bases between them. CDR3 length equals 13 residues.

The V gene is TRBV6-6, the J gene TRBJ2-3; D unresolved. The germline V gene has CDR1 MNHNY and CDR2 SVGAGI (reference sequence). CDR3 length equals 14 residues. V was cut by 6 bases and J by 0 bases, with 10 bases left in between. The chain's CDR3 is CASSPFLSTDTQYF. The CDR3 nucleotides are TGTGCCAGCAGCCCCTTTTTAAGCACAGATACGCAGTATTTT.

CDR3 sequence: CASSPNSYEQYF. In DNA form, the CDR3 reads TGTGCCAGCAGTCCCAACTCCTACGAGCAGTACTTC. The V gene is TRBV27, the J gene TRBJ2-7, with D hard to call. V lost 5 bases to trimming and J lost 0 bases, with 5 bases between them. This CDR3 has 12 amino acids. Looked up from germline, CDR1 is MNHEY and CDR2 is SMNVEV (reference sequence).

The rearrangement uses TRBV18 and TRBJ2-1; 10 bases are a match to TRBD2. The junction had 9 bases not matched to a gene; V was cut back by 4 bases and J by 9 bases. CDR1 is KGHSH, CDR2 LQKENI, per germline. CDR3 size: 15 residues. The CDR3 sequence: CASSLTSGTLLEQFF. In nucleotides, the CDR3 is TGTGCCAGCTCACTTACTAGCGGGACTTTGCTTGAGCAGTTCTTC.

The chain recombines TRBV24-1 with TRBJ2-1; no definite D call. There are 11 residues in the CDR3. Germline CDR1 and CDR2: KGHDR and SFDVKD. Trimming removed 7 bases from V and 5 bases from J, with 5 bases in between. CDR3: CATSGNNEQFF. The CDR3 bases are TGTGCCACCAGCGGTAACAATGAGCAGTTCTTC.